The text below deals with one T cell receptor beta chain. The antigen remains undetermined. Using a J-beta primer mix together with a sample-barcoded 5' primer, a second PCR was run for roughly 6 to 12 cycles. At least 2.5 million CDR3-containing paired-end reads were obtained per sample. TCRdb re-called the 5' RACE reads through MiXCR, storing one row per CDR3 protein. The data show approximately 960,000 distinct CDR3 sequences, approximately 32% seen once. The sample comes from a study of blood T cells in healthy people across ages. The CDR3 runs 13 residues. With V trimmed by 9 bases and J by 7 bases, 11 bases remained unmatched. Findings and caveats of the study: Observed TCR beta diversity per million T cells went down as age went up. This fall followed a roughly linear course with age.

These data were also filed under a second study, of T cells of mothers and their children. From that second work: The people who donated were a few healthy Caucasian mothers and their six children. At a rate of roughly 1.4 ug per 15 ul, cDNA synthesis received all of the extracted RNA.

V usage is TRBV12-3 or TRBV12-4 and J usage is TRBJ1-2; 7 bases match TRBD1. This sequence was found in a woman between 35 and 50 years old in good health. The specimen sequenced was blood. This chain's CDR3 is CASSLGQDGGYTF. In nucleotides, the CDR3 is TGTGCCAGTTCCCTTGGACAGGACGGTGGCTACACCTTC.